The clone carrying this T cell receptor (beta chain) was detected once. This sample is part of a study of control samples from healthy donors and cancer patients. Measured with immunoSEQ multiplex PCR; TCRdb has only the in-frame clones, and not every one. The sample lists around 68,000 clones; 75% to 90% were seen once. V lost 2 bases, J lost 5 bases, and 15 bases lay in between. The CDR3 consists of 15 residues. From germline, CDR1 is SGHDN and CDR2 FVKESK. The chain has TRBV14 and TRBJ2-5, with TRBD2 as a possible D gene (6 bases). The clonotype was recovered from a man aged 45-65 years in good health. Input material: blood. The CDR3 coding sequence is TGTGCCAGCAGCCAAATAGGAGGGTCCCGCGAGACCCAGTACTTC. Amino acids: CASSQIGGSRETQYF.